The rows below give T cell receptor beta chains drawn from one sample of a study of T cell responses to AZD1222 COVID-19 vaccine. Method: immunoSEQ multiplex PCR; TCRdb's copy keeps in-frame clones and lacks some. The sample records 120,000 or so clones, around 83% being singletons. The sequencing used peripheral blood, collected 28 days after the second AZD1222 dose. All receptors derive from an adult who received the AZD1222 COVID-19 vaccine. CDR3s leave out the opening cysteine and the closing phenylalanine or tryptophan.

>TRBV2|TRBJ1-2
ASSEDRGYGYT
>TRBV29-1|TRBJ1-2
SDANYGYT
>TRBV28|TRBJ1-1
ASSLLGQGNTEAF
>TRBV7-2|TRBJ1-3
ASSSQPSGNTIY
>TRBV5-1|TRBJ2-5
ASSPGMETQY
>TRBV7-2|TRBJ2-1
ASSLQQDNEQF
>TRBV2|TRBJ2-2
ASSRNTGELF
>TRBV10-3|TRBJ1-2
AISEHRDRVYGYT
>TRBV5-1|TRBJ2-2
ASSLGDSYTGELF
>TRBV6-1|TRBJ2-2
ASSEGSGYTGELF
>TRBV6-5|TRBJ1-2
ASSPQGGRSRGYT
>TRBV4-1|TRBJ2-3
ASSQGSSGGASDTQY
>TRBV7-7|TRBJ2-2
ASVRGSGELF
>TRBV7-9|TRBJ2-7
ASSPSFDHEQY
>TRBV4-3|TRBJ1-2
ASSQELSTTADYGYT
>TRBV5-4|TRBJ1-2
ASSPPGTGAFYGYT
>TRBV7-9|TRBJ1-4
ASSFTRNEKLF
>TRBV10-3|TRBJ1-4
AISESSEKLF
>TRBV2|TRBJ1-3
ASSPGDGNTIY
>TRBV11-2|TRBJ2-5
ASSIQETQY
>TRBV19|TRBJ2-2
ASSITGSNTGELF
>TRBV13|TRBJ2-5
ASSTGDGETQY
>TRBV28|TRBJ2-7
ASSGTSIYEQY
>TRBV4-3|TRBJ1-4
ASSHGGPAEKLF
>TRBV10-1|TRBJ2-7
ASSESMGTTTFEQY
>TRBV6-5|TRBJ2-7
ASSRYRVYEQY
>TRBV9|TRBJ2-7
ASSAGTVPLEQY
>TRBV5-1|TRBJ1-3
ASRPSSGNTIY
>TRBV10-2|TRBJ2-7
ASSVTGDEQY
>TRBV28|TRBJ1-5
ASRNPGVPNNQPQH
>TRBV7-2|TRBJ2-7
ASTRDWNSYEQY
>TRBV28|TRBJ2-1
ASSLLTFEQF
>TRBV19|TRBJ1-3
ASSIDYSRRDSGNTIY
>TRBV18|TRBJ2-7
ASSDSGFKY
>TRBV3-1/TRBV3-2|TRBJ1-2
ASSHLPPDSRRAT
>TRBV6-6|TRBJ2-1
ASTPSGNEQF
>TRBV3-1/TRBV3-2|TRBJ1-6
ASSPRGRVGVRNNSPLH
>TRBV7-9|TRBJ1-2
ASSLTTDGYGYT
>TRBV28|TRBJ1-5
ASSLVRGGAAESNQPQH
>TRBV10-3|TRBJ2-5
AISVGLAEQETQY
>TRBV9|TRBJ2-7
ASSETGTGSREQY
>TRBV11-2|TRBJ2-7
ASSLRQGGNEQY
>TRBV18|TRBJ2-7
ASSRGGGPYEQY
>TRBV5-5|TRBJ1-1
ASSDRDRGIVNTEAF
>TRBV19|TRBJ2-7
ASRRDWTAAYEQY
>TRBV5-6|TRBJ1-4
ASSLGSVNEKLF
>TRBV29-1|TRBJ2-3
SVDQVGHGGPDTQY
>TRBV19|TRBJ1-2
ASSISDRGAGYGYT
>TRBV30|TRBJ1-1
AWSMPNTEAF
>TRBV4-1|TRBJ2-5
ASSPLGHRETQY
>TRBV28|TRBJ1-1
ASSPHGQGAGEAF